This TCR beta chain stems from a study of T cell repertoires in aging, cancer and after chemotherapy (dated by TCRdb to about 2019). For the wider study: Donors were distributed across six age groups ranging from 30 or younger to 70 or older, with at least three individuals included per group. Paired pre- and post-chemotherapy samples in the solid tumor group came from brain tumor (glioblastoma) patients receiving temozolomide-based therapy. Some 9 million TCR reads were contained in the full dataset. Peripheral blood TCR beta repertoires from healthy donors and cancer patients were profiled to examine immunoaging and T cell reconstitution after chemotherapy. Alongside some 100 healthy donors serving as a reference group, the cohort included over 200 cancer patients, of whom some 90 had hematological cancers and 110 to 140 had solid cancers. What the work shows at the level of the full study, not this receptor alone: According to the authors, the repertoire data do not permit conclusions about immunological memory after chemotherapy. Untreated patients with hematological or solid cancers showed significantly lower blood TCR diversity and higher clonality than age-matched healthy donors. Declining TCR diversity with age in healthy donors was mainly explained by loss of richness; in cancer patients, loss of evenness also contributed. An increase in median generation probability over the chemotherapy interval was observed in both cancer cohorts, suggesting that the repertoire was reconstituted through rebound thymic output.

With respect to this clonotype: This clone's antigen is unknown. Within one base of it there is no much larger clone, and no base qualities were kept.

TCR beta rearrangements were amplified from genomic DNA isolated from peripheral blood, not from sorted cells or RNA. Rearranged TRB sequences spanning V, D and J segments were amplified in a multiplex touch-down PCR with a mixed TRB-A/B primer pool. Two consecutive PCR reactions with Phusion HS II polymerase added Illumina adapters and sample indices to the amplicons. Amplicons were gel-purified with the NucleoSpin Gel and PCR Clean-up kit, then checked with Qubit and an Agilent 2100 Bioanalyzer. Sequencing of the libraries was done on an Illumina MiSeq with paired-end, single-indexed 600-cycle runs. In the original analysis: MiXCR versions 2.12 and 3.0.5 were used to process the TRB sequences. Each unique CDR3 nucleotide sequence counted as one clone, and only productive sequences with at least two reads were retained. Shannon diversity, evenness, clonality (one minus evenness), and alpha-parameterized diversity profiles from alpha 0 to 5 were included as repertoire metrics. Generation probabilities of clones in paired pre- and post-chemotherapy samples were computed with the IGoR algorithm. In-frame beta chains were kept once TCRdb had trimmed the public reads at Q25 with fastp and called clones with MiXCR. Here each entry gathers all rows of one CDR3 protein and keeps the most common genes and DNA. These V and J calls are TCRdb output, not the study's own analysis. A total of over 8,000 distinct CDR3 sequences appear in this sample, roughly two fifths of them only once. The ten largest clones represent approximately 13% of the sample.

Trimming accounts for 6 bases at V and 9 bases at J, while the number of junction bases matched to no gene is 13. The CDR3 measures 16 amino acids from cysteine to phenylalanine. Only CDR3 DNA remains: 48 bases, in frame from the first base. The germline V gene supplies CDR1 MNHEY and CDR2 SVGAGI. This clonotype originated in a human donor with a solid tumor. Input material: blood. The chain is made from TRBV6-5 and TRBJ2-1; 11 junctional bases match TRBD2. The CDR3 has the sequence CASSTGSSGRSGEQFF. In nucleotides, the sequence is TGTGCCAGCAGCACCGGCTCTAGCGGGAGGTCGGGTGAGCAGTTCTTC.